This T cell receptor beta chain was identified during a study of T cell responses to AZD1222 COVID-19 vaccine (dated by TCRdb to the early 2020s). Notes on the research overall: A total of 233 trial participants underwent TCR sequencing, of whom about 210 received two doses of AZD1222 and about 25 received two doses of the MenACWY control vaccine. Enrollment into the trials was organized by age into subgroups of 18-55, 56-69 and 70-plus years, and those subgroups contained roughly 140, 27 and 60 TCR-sequenced participants, respectively. Broad study findings and their caveats: Participants were mostly white British, with more females than males. The authors suggested clonal diversity may have been underestimated. Reportedly, close to half of the unique spike-specific TCRs recognized epitopes lying outside the regions that are mutated in the B.1.351 and B.1.1.7 variants. Spike-specific TCR breadth and depth rose significantly after two AZD1222 doses compared with day 0 and with MenACWY recipients. Only five to seven AZD1222 recipients were SARS-CoV-2 seropositive at baseline, limiting conclusions about previously exposed vaccinees. The 56-69-year group was small, and its depth increase did not reach significance, likely because of low power. Because no day 14 peak-response samples were available, repertoires were characterized only after the peak T cell response. Vaccine-associated CD4 TCRs spanned the whole spike protein, with dominant responses in regions 160-218 and 743-854.

What this sample's time point label stands for: sample from adult after SARS-CoV-2 infection, after symptom onset. Two convalescent COVID-19 patients, sampled after symptom onset from adults with prior SARS-CoV-2 infection, were also TCR-sequenced for comparison. V sheds 6 bases and J sheds 7 bases, leaving 15 bases between their ends. The CDR3 spans 13 residues, from the cysteine through the phenylalanine. The kept DNA is CDR3 alone, 39 bases in frame from the first base. As to this clone: It has no known antigen specificity. The input lacks base qualities; no much larger clone sits a single base away.

The CDR3 regions of human TCRbeta chains were subjected to immunosequencing. In the source study's methods: Repertoire TCRs were checked for matches against a reference library of SARS-CoV-2-specific TCRs that had been generated using the MIRA antigen-specificity platform. Breadth was defined as the fraction of unique TCRs that were SARS-CoV-2-associated. Depth was defined as the fraction of total T cells that were SARS-CoV-2-associated. Using the MIRA data, each spike-specific TCR was assigned both to the spike region to which the TCR was reactive and to a CD4 or CD8 class. Log10-transformed breadth and depth values were compared by one-way ANOVA with Sidak's multiple comparisons tests. Not all clones reach the TCRdb copy of this immuneACCESS table, which keeps in-frame sequences only. Checked studies attribute under half of the gap to unresolved V genes and leave the rest unexplained. V, J and clone size are those of that table, while D and trimming were read from the DNA. The sample records 150,000 to 180,000 clones, around 85% of which are singletons. The biggest ten clones account for just under 7% of the sample.

The chain uses TRBV12-3 or TRBV12-4 and TRBJ1-1; the best D guess is TRBD1, with 5 bases matching. This sequence originates from an adult who had recovered from COVID-19. This material consisted of peripheral blood, taken after recovery from COVID-19. The CDR3 loop reads CASSLGGESEAFF. The DNA reads TGTGCCAGCAGCCTAGGAGGGGAGAGTGAAGCTTTCTTT.